The present TCR beta chain was sequenced within a study of brain T cells in children with intractable seizures. Data came from immunoSEQ multiplex PCR; TCRdb stores just in-frame clones and leaves some out. This table holds hundreds of thousands of clones, over 85% found once. Regarding this clone: Its antigen is not identified.

Noted time point: blood from clinic visit 5 months post-surgery; TSC patient then seizure free. The sequenced cases were selected for having the highest brain T cell transcript signatures. The CDR3 spans 9 residues. Germline V gene sequence: CDR1 DFQATT, CDR2 SNEGSKA (reference sequence). V gave up 6 bases and J gave up 5 bases, with 2 bases separating them. Study-level results: Only CDR3 sequence similarity suggested viral specificity, without known HCMV serostatus.

The chain couples TRBV20-1 to TRBJ2-1; D is unclear. Sequenced material: peripheral blood, taken around 5 months after surgery. The source of this sequence is a boy under two years old with tuberous sclerosis and intractable seizures. For the CDR3, the DNA is TGCAGTGCAGACAATGAGCAGTTCTTC. Residues: CSADNEQFF.